These 17 T cell receptor beta chains were sequenced from one sample in a study of shared clonotypes between healthy human individuals. Naive CD8 cells were CD45RO-negative, positively selected for CCR7, excluding terminally differentiated effector memory CD45RA+ cells. Measured with immunoSEQ multiplex PCR; TCRdb has only the in-frame clones, and not every one. The top ten clones hold around 0.1% of a sample with around 640,000 clones, around 96% of them seen once. Sequenced input: naive CD8+ T cells sorted from blood. These receptors were obtained from a woman between 25 and 40 years old in good health.

This chain uses TRBV4-1 with TRBJ2-7; TRBD2 might be the D (6 bases). The CDR3 contains 17 residues. The germline V gene encodes CDR1 MGHRA and CDR2 YSYEKL. Trimming shortened V by 0 bases and J by 0 bases, and 15 bases separated the two germline ends. Here the CDR3 reads CASSQEGLTRASYEQYF. The DNA for the CDR3 is TGCGCCAGCAGCCAAGAAGGTTTGACTAGGGCCTCCTACGAGCAGTACTTC.

The rearrangement uses TRBV5-4 and TRBJ1-1, with TRBD1 matching over 9 bases. The V gene's germline CDR1 is SGHNT and CDR2 YYREEE (reference sequence). Unmatched junction bases numbered 7, after V lost 2 bases and J lost 8 bases. The CDR3 has 14 residues. CDR3 loop: CASSFSTGGMEAFF. The CDR3 coding sequence is TGTGCCAGCAGCTTTTCCACAGGGGGCATGGAAGCTTTCTTT. The complete variable domain, with remaining parts taken from reference TRBV5-4 and TRBJ1-1, reads ETGVTQSPTHLIKTRGQQVTLRCSSQSGHNTVSWYQQALGQGPQFIFQYYREEENGRGNFPPRFSGLQFPNYSSELNVNALELDDSALYLCASSFSTGGMEAFFGQGTRLTVV.

The rearrangement links TRBV7-2 to TRBJ2-7; 11 bases map to TRBD1. CDR3 length equals 15 residues. The V and J ends lost 5 bases and 7 bases, in that order; junction bases with no gene match: 10. From germline, CDR1 is SGHTA and CDR2 FQGNSA. The CDR3 DNA sequence: TGTGCCAGCAGCCAAAGGGGACAGGGGGTTTGGGAGCAGTACTTC. Translating it yields CASSQRGQGVWEQYF.

This clone came up once. This sequence joins TRBV9 and TRBJ2-2, with 8 nucleotides matching TRBD2. CDR3 length: 18 residues. CDR1 is SGDLS and CDR2 is YYNGEE in the germline V gene. The V segment lost 0 bases and the J segment 3 bases; nucleotides outside the gene matches: 10. The CDR3 sequence: CASSVGAGALGDTGELFF. CDR3 nucleotides: TGTGCCAGCAGCGTAGGAGCGGGAGCCTTGGGTGACACCGGGGAGCTGTTTTTT.

This clone was observed a single time. The chain employs TRBV25-1 and TRBJ2-3; TRBD2 agrees at 12 bases. This CDR3 is built from 17 residues. Germline loops: CDR1 MGHDK, CDR2 SYGVNS. Losses at the gene ends were 1 base for V and 5 bases for J; bases not matched to a gene: 7. CDR3 residues: CASSELRLAGAEDTQYF. DNA for the CDR3: TGTGCCAGCAGTGAATTAAGACTAGCGGGAGCTGAAGATACGCAGTATTTT.

The DNA of the CDR3 is TGTGCCAGCAGTTACTCGCAGGGGAATGAGCAGTTCTTC. This sequence encodes CASSYSQGNEQFF. The rearrangement joins TRBV6-5 to TRBJ2-1, with D perhaps TRBD1 (6 bases). CDR1 and CDR2 from the germline V gene are MNHEY and SVGAGI. Between the trimmed V and J ends, which lost 0 bases and 7 bases, there was a span of 7 bases. The CDR3 extends over 13 amino acids.

V usage is TRBV7-8 and J usage is TRBJ2-3, with TRBD2 identical over 9 bases. Unmatched junction bases numbered 3, after V lost 4 bases and J lost 1 base. The CDR3 consists of 15 residues. Germline loops: CDR1 SGHVS, CDR2 FQNEAQ. Here the CDR3 reads CASSSLAGGTDTQYF. In DNA, the CDR3 is TGTGCCAGCAGCTCTTTAGCGGGAGGCACAGATACGCAGTATTTT.

The J gene is TRBJ2-3, the V gene TRBV9, with D perhaps TRBD2 (5 bases). The V end was cut by 1 base, the J end by 3 bases, with 9 bases between. The CDR3 is 14 residues long. Germline V gene sequence: CDR1 SGDLS, CDR2 YYNGEE. The CDR3 sequence is CASSVFSGTDTQYF. In nucleotides, the CDR3 is TGTGCCAGCAGCGTATTCTCGGGGACAGATACGCAGTATTTT.

The J gene is TRBJ2-1, the V gene TRBV7-6, with 8 bases that match TRBD2. Germline V gene data show CDR1 as SGHVS and CDR2 as FNYEAQ. The CDR3 sequence is 14 residues long. V dropped 5 bases and J dropped 10; count of bases not matched to a gene: 10. The CDR3 DNA reads TGTGCCAGCAGCCCCGGGACTAGTGTCTTCGAGCAGTTCTTC. Its translation is CASSPGTSVFEQFF.

V gene TRBV4-1 combines with J gene TRBJ1-4; a weak D match, TRBD1 (5 bases). V gave up 4 bases and J gave up 0 bases, with 6 bases separating them. Germline V gives CDR1 MGHRA, CDR2 YSYEKL. The CDR3 is 14 residues long. CDR3: CASSRQSTNEKLFF. The DNA for the CDR3 is TGCGCCAGCAGCCGACAGTCAACTAATGAAAAACTGTTTTTT.

The V gene is TRBV4-1, the J gene TRBJ2-1; TRBD2 agrees at 10 bases. The CDR3 extends over 15 amino acids. Germline V gene lookup returns CDR1 MGHRA and CDR2 YSYEKL. Germline trimming cut 1 base from V and 6 bases from J; bases unmatched to any gene: 3. Here the CDR3 DNA reads TGCGCCAGCAGCCAAGGAACTAGCGGGGCCAATGAGCAGTTCTTC. Residues: CASSQGTSGANEQFF.

The chain recombines TRBV15 with TRBJ2-3, with no clear D. The CDR3 runs 15 residues. Germline V gene sequence: CDR1 LNHNV, CDR2 YYDKDF (reference sequence). V was trimmed by 0 bases and J by 0 bases, leaving 7 bases between them. CDR3 nucleotide sequence: TGTGCCACCAGCAGAGACCCGACTAGCACAGATACGCAGTATTTT. Translated: CATSRDPTSTDTQYF.

The chain is built from TRBV7-2 and TRBJ2-7, with D possibly TRBD1 on 6 matching bases. CDR1 and CDR2 from the germline V gene are SGHTA and FQGNSA. This CDR3 comprises 13 residues. V lost 7 bases and J 4 bases, leaving 14 bases between the germline ends. This chain's CDR3 is CASTIGQFYEQYF. Here the CDR3 DNA reads TGTGCCAGCACCATCGGACAGTTTTACGAGCAGTACTTC.

The CDR3 DNA sequence: TGTGCCAGCAGCGTATTTGGGTCCTCCACTGAAGCTTTCTTT. As protein: CASSVFGSSTEAFF. The chain recombines TRBV9 with TRBJ1-1; D not certain. Germline V gives CDR1 SGDLS, CDR2 YYNGEE. This CDR3 spans 14 amino acids. V was shortened by 1 base and J by 4 bases, with 11 bases between the two germline ends.

The gene calls are TRBV6-5 and TRBJ2-1; no firm D call. With 2 bases removed from V and 9 bases from J, the gap between germline ends came to 11 bases. The CDR3 has 13 residues. From germline, CDR1 is MNHEY and CDR2 SVGAGI. The CDR3 reads CASSYGLGFEQFF. The CDR3 nucleotides are TGTGCCAGCAGTTACGGCCTTGGATTTGAGCAGTTCTTC.

Worth noting for this clone: This sample also contains other DNA sequences that code for the same CDR3. The V and J genes are TRBV7-9 and TRBJ2-2; no reliable D call. The CDR3 contains 13 residues. Between the trimmed V and J ends, which lost 1 base and 6 bases, there was a span of 6 bases. Germline V gene lookup returns CDR1 SEHNR and CDR2 FQNEAQ (reference sequence). CDR3: CASSLVGSGELFF. The DNA for the CDR3 is TGTGCCAGCAGCTTAGTTGGGTCCGGGGAGCTGTTTTTT.

This clone was detected once. Additional DNA sequences in this sample encode the identical CDR3. The chain uses TRBV5-1 and TRBJ1-5; TRBD1 aligns across 8 bases. J lost 2 bases, V lost 0 bases, and 1 base had no gene match. The CDR3 has 15 amino acids. Germline-derived CDR1 and CDR2 are SGHRS and YFSETQ. CDR3 bases: TGCGCCAGCAGCTTGGCAGGGGGCGGCAATCAGCCCCAGCATTTT. Its protein is CASSLAGGGNQPQHF.